Described below is a single T cell receptor (beta chain) sequence and its context. What it recognizes is unknown. The data derive from a study of T cell responses to AZD1222 COVID-19 vaccine. Notes on the study in general: Seropositivity was recorded at baseline in only a handful of AZD1222 recipients. Researchers report vaccine-associated CD4 TCRs spanning spike, with dominance at 160-218 and 743-854. Most donors were white British and more were female, and clonal diversity was possibly underestimated. Close to half of all spike-specific TCRs reportedly target regions of the variants that are unmutated.

V was clipped by 6 bases and J by 2 bases, with 8 bases between them. Germline lookup yields CDR1 MNHEY and CDR2 SMNVEV (reference sequence). This CDR3 has 13 residues. The repertoire was sequenced with immunoSEQ multiplex PCR; TCRdb's copy has only in-frame clones and lacks some. This table has some 100,000 clones, just over 85% appearing once. This chain joins TRBV27 and TRBJ1-5, with D hard to call. Sequencing used peripheral blood, obtained on day 0 of AZD1222 vaccination. This TCR derives from an adult in good health. CDR3 in DNA: TGTGCCAGCAGCCGCGCACGCAATCAGCCCCAGCATTTT. Protein sequence: CASSRARNQPQHF.